This entry describes one TCR beta chain. The antigen remains unidentified. Since the CDR3 does not end with the conserved phenylalanine or tryptophan, this likely comes from a read error. The DNA is omitted, as the CDR3 cannot be located on it reliably, and the CDR3 follows TCRdb's listing. The data stem from a study of cytomegalovirus exposure and HLA in healthy donors. Study background: Previous work identified roughly 110 million unique TCR beta sequences from roughly 180 million T cells. HLA-typed donors were the source of approximately 86 million unique TCRs held in an early data release. Whole-study findings and limits: Segments of the TCR beta V type were, in most cases, productive about 90% or about 30% of the time in an earlier analysis. Overall, about 160 TCR beta chains were annotated as cytomegalovirus-associated.

13 Jbeta primers and 60 Vbeta primers were used for the PCR. Some clones are missing from TCRdb's copy, which holds only in-frame ones; the method was immunoSEQ multiplex PCR. The sample records 55,000 to 80,000 clones, approximately 70% being singletons. Counting both end residues, the CDR3 totals 13 amino acids. Germline CDR1 MNHNS, CDR2 SASEGT. The source of this sequence is a man aged 35-49 years in good health and CMV-seropositive. Input material: PBMCs. The rearrangement uses TRBV6-1 and TRBJ1-2; the table calls TRBD1, which could not be checked here. CDR3 loop: CASSDWATMLGSV.